This is a list of T cell receptor beta chains from one sample in a study of T cell responses to AZD1222 COVID-19 vaccine. Using immunoSEQ multiplex PCR, the repertoire was profiled, and TCRdb retains in-frame clones only, with some absent. The sample yields roughly 150,000 clones, roughly 94% seen once. The material was peripheral blood, obtained 28 days after the second AZD1222 dose. The receptor set was obtained from an adult who received the AZD1222 COVID-19 vaccine. CDR3s include the opening cysteine and the closing phenylalanine or tryptophan. D genes are given only for firm matches. Size is stated for part of the rows, as once, few or many counts, or as a class when the clone is expanded.

cdr3_nt cdr3_aa d_call v_call clone_size j_call
TGTGCCAGCAGCTTCCGGGACAGGGAAACCTACGAGCAGTACTTC CASSFRDRETYEQYF TRBD1 TRBV6-4 . TRBJ2-7
TGTGCCAGCAGTTTCGACAGTGAAAAACTGTTTTTT CASSFDSEKLFF . TRBV7-2 . TRBJ1-4
TGTGCCACCAGTGATCCTCGCGTGGGACTGGGGCAGTTCTTC CATSDPRVGLGQFF . TRBV24-1 . TRBJ2-1
TGTGCCAGCAGTACAAGACAGAATTTCTACAATGAGCAGTTCTTC CASSTRQNFYNEQFF . TRBV2 few TRBJ2-1
TGTGCCAGCCGACTCGAGGGGGCTCCCCGCAGTGGCTACACCTTC CASRLEGAPRSGYTF TRBD1 TRBV6-5 . TRBJ1-2
TGCAGTGCTAGTGGGGATTGGGAAGCGGGAGTGTCCTACAATGAGCAGTTCTTC CSASGDWEAGVSYNEQFF TRBD2 TRBV20-1 . TRBJ2-1
TGTGCCAGCAGTTACTCCCGGACAGGGCCCCCTGAAGCTTTCTTT CASSYSRTGPPEAFF TRBD1 TRBV6-5 . TRBJ1-1
TGTGCCAGCACCCATAGCGGGAGGGCCCAGGATTACAATGAGCAGTTCTTC CASTHSGRAQDYNEQFF TRBD2 TRBV3-1/TRBV3-2 . TRBJ2-1
TGCGCCACCTCTAGCGGCACAGATACGCAGTATTTT CATSSGTDTQYF . TRBV10-2 . TRBJ2-3
TGTGCCAGCAGTGAAGCCATGAGGGGGGTCGGGGAAAAACTGTTTTTT CASSEAMRGVGEKLFF . TRBV6-1 . TRBJ1-4
TGTGCCAGCAGCCAAGGGAACTATTTAGCTTTCTTT CASSQGNYLAFF . TRBV3-1/TRBV3-2 . TRBJ1-1
TGTGCCAGCCAGACAGGCGGCAATCAGCCCCAGCATTTT CASQTGGNQPQHF . TRBV2 . TRBJ1-5
TGTGCCTGGAGCGCTTCCTTTGGACTAGCGGGGGCAGCTGCGTTCTCCGGGGAGCTGTTTTTT CAWSASFGLAGAAAFSGELFF TRBD2 TRBV30 . TRBJ2-2
TGTGCCAGCAGCCGCGGGAGGGCCGAGGCAGATACGCAGTATTTT CASSRGRAEADTQYF TRBD2 TRBV9 . TRBJ2-3
TGTGCCAGCTCACCTCCGACCGGGGAGCTGTTTTTT CASSPPTGELFF . TRBV18 . TRBJ2-2
TGTGCCAGCAGTGGGTGGGACCCCTACAATGAGCAGTTCTTC CASSGWDPYNEQFF . TRBV6-2/TRBV6-3 . TRBJ2-1
TGTGCCAGCAGTCCCCGTCGCATGAACACTGAAGCTTTCTTT CASSPRRMNTEAFF . TRBV6-5 . TRBJ1-1
TGTGCCTGGAGTGTACTTCCCGGGGGCCTTGAGGGCTACACCTTC CAWSVLPGGLEGYTF . TRBV30 once TRBJ1-2
TGTGCCAGCAGCGACGGCGCCTGGAATGAGCAGTTCTTC CASSDGAWNEQFF . TRBV7-9 . TRBJ2-1
TGCAGCGTTGTAAGGCAGACCTGGACTAGCGGGAGATTAAGCACAGATACGCAGTATTTT CSVVRQTWTSGRLSTDTQYF TRBD2 TRBV29-1 . TRBJ2-3
TGTGCCAGCAGCCTAATGGGACAGGGGCTTAATTCACCCCTCCACTTT CASSLMGQGLNSPLHF TRBD1 TRBV14 . TRBJ1-6
TGCGCCAGCAGCCTGGACACCTACCTTATGAACACTGAAGCTTTCTTT CASSLDTYLMNTEAFF . TRBV5-1 . TRBJ1-1
TGTGCCAGCAGTACCCGACATGTCACTGAAGCTTTCTTT CASSTRHVTEAFF . TRBV6-6 . TRBJ1-1
TGTGCCAGCAGCTTGGATGGAGGGCTTACCTCCTACAATGAGCAGTTCTTC CASSLDGGLTSYNEQFF . TRBV5-6 . TRBJ2-1
TGTGCCAGCAGGACGGACCCCGGGGTTTTTTACGAGCAGTACTTC CASRTDPGVFYEQYF . TRBV11-2 . TRBJ2-7
TGCGCCAGCAGCCAAGAGGACCAAAGCTCCTACGAGCAGTACTTC CASSQEDQSSYEQYF . TRBV4-3 . TRBJ2-7
TGCGCCAGCAGCATTCTAGCGGGAACATACAATGAGCAGTTCTTC CASSILAGTYNEQFF TRBD2 TRBV4-3 . TRBJ2-1
TGTGCCAGCAGTGCTAGCGGGAACTACGAGTACGAGCAGTACTTC CASSASGNYEYEQYF TRBD2 TRBV28 . TRBJ2-7
TGTGCCAGCAGCCACCGGGACGAAGCTTTCTTT CASSHRDEAFF . TRBV3-1/TRBV3-2 once TRBJ1-1
TGTGCCAGCAGCTCAATAGCGGGAGGCGTCGATGAGCAGTTCTTC CASSSIAGGVDEQFF TRBD2 TRBV11-2 . TRBJ2-1
TGTGCCAGCAGCTTAGATGGGGAGGGGGCAGGCAATCAGCCCCAGCATTTT CASSLDGEGAGNQPQHF TRBD1 TRBV11-2 . TRBJ1-5
TGTGCCAGTAGTTCCCGAGGGCCTGGAAACACCATATATTTT CASSSRGPGNTIYF . TRBV19 . TRBJ1-3
TGCGCCAGCAGCCCTCCCAGGGGGGGTTACAATGAGCAGTTCTTC CASSPPRGGYNEQFF . TRBV5-1 . TRBJ2-1
TGTGCCAGCAGCCTACTAGCGGGAGGGACAAATGAGCAGTTCTTC CASSLLAGGTNEQFF TRBD2 TRBV6-5 . TRBJ2-1
TGTGCCAGCAGTGAAGGGACAGGGGGCTATGGCTACACCTTC CASSEGTGGYGYTF TRBD1 TRBV6-1 . TRBJ1-2
TGTGCCTGGAGTCAACCCTACGCGTCGAGGGACGAGCAGTACTTC CAWSQPYASRDEQYF . TRBV30 . TRBJ2-7
TGTGCCAGCAGCGTAGTTGGGGTGAGGGACTCCTACAATGAGCAGTTCTTC CASSVVGVRDSYNEQFF . TRBV9 once TRBJ2-1
TGTGCCATCAGTGAGTCGAGTTCCACTGAAGCTTTCTTT CAISESSSTEAFF . TRBV10-3 . TRBJ1-1
TGTGCCAGCAGCAAAGGTAACAGGGGGCGTGAAGCGGGAGGGCCCCATGAGCAGTTCTTC CASSKGNRGREAGGPHEQFF . TRBV21-1 once TRBJ2-1
TGTGCCAGCAGGCCCCGTGGCTACGAGCAGTACTTC CASRPRGYEQYF . TRBV11-2 . TRBJ2-7
TGTGCCAGCACCCTCAGGGGAGCTAATGAAAAACTGTTTTTT CASTLRGANEKLFF . TRBV2 . TRBJ1-4
TGTGCCAGCAGTTCTCGAGGGGGAGAAAAGTGGGCAACTAATGAAAAACTGTTTTTT CASSSRGGEKWATNEKLFF . TRBV27 . TRBJ1-4
TGTGCCAGTAGTCTACTCGGCGGGGAAGGTTTGGTGTTTTTT CASSLLGGEGLVFF . TRBV19 . TRBJ1-4
TGTGCCAGCAGTTTAACCCCGGGGATCTATAATTCACCCCTCCACTTT CASSLTPGIYNSPLHF . TRBV28 . TRBJ1-6
TGTGCGTGTGGGGGGGCAAACATTCAGTACTTC CACGGANIQYF . TRBV2 . TRBJ2-4
TGCGCCAGCAGCCAAGGTGGGGTTGGCTATGGCTACACCTTC CASSQGGVGYGYTF . TRBV4-1 . TRBJ1-2